This T cell receptor beta chain emerged from a study of OX40 agonist ivuxolimab in advanced cancers. Study-level information: Dose-escalation subjects each had hepatocellular carcinoma, melanoma, renal cell or head and neck cancer. Roughly two fifths of patients had received prior checkpoint inhibitor therapy. Study-wide points: Those patients achieving a partial response at 0.1-3.0 mg/kg showed among the lowest clonal expansion.

The CDR3 covers 15 residues. CDR1 and CDR2 from the germline V gene are LNHDA and SQIVND (reference sequence). The V end was cut by 1 base, the J end by 0 bases, with 9 bases between. It was autoimmune disease history or systemic immunosuppression that excluded patients. Notes on this clone: Its antigen remains unidentified.

Clones were sequenced by immunoSEQ multiplex PCR, and TCRdb holds only the in-frame ones, with some missing. The profile covers 65,000 to 70,000 clones, with approximately 90% appearing a single time and under 3.5% taken by the ten largest. Here the sequenced sample was CD4+ or CD8+ T cells sorted from blood, taken in a trial of the OX40 agonist ivuxolimab. This chain uses TRBV19 with TRBJ1-1; D ambiguous. The clonotype was recovered from an adult with an advanced solid tumor such as melanoma, head and neck, liver or kidney cancer. CDR3 protein: CASSIARGLNTEAFF. In nucleotides, the CDR3 is TGTGCCAGTAGTATAGCTCGAGGACTGAACACTGAAGCTTTCTTT.